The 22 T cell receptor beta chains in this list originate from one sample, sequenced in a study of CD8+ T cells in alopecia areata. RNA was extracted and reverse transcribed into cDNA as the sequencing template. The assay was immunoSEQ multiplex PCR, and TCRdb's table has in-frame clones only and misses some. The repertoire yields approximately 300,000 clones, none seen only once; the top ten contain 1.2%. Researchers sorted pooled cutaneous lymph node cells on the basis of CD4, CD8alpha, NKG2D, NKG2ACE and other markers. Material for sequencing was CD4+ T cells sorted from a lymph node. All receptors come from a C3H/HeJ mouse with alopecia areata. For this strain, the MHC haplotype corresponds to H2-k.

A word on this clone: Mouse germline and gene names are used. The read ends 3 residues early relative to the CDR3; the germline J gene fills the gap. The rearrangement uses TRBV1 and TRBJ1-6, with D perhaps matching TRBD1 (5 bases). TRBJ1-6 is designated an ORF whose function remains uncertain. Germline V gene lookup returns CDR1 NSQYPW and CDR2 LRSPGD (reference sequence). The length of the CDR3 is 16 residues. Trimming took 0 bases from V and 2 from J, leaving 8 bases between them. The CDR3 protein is CTCSADAGTYNSPLYF. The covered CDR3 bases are TGCACCTGCAGTGCAGACGCAGGGACCTATAATTCGCCC.

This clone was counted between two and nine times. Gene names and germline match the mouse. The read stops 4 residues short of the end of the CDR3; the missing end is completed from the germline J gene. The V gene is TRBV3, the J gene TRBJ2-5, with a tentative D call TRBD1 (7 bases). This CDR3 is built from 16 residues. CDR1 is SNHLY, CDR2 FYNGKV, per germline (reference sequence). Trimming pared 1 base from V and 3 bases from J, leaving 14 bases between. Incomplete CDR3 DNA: TGTGCCAGCAGCTTAGAAGAGGGGGCTGGACAAGAC. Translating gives CASSLEEGAGQD. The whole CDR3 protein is CASSLEEGAGQDTQYF.

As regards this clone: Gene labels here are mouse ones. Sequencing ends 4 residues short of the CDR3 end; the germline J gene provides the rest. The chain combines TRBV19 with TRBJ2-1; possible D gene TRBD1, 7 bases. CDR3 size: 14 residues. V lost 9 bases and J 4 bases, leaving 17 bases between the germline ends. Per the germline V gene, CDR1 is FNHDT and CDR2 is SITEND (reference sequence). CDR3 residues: CATQGEGAYAEQFF. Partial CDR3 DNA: TGTGCCACCCAGGGGGAGGGGGCTTATGCT.

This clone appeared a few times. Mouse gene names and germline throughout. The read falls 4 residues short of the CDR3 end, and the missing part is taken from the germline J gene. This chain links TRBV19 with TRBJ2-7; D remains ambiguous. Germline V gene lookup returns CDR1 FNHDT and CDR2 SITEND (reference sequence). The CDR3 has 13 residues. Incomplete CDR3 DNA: TGTGCCAGCAGTATCCCAGAGTCGTAT. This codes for CASSIPESY. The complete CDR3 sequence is CASSIPESYEQYF.

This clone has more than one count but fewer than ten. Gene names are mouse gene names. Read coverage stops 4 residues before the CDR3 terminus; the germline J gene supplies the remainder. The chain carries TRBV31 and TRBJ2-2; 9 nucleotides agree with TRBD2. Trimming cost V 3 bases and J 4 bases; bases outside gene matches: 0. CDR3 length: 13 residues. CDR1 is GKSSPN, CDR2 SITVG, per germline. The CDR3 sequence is CAWRLGGTGQLYF. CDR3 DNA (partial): TGTGCCTGGAGACTGGGGGGCACCGGG.

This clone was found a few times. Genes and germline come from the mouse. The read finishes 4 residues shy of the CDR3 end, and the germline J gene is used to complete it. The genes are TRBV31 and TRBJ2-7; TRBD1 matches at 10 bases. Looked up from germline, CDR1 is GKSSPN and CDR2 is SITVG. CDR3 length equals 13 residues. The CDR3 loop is CAWSPGTGDEQYF. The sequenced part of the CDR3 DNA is TGTGCCTGGAGTCCCGGGACAGGGGAT.

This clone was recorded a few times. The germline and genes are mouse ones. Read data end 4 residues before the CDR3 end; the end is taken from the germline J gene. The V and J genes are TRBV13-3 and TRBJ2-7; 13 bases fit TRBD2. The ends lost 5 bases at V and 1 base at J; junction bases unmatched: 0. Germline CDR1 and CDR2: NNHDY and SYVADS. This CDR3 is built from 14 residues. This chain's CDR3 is CASRGLGGSYEQYF. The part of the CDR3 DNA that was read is TGTGCCAGCAGGGGACTGGGGGGGTCCTAT.

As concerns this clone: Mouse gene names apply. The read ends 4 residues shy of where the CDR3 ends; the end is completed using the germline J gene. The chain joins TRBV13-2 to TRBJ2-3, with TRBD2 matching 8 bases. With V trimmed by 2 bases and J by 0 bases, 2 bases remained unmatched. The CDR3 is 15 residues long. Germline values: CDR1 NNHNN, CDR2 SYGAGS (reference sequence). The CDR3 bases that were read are TGTGCCAGCGGTGAATGGGGGGGTAGTGCAGAA. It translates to CASGEWGGSAE. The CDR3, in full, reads CASGEWGGSAETLYF.

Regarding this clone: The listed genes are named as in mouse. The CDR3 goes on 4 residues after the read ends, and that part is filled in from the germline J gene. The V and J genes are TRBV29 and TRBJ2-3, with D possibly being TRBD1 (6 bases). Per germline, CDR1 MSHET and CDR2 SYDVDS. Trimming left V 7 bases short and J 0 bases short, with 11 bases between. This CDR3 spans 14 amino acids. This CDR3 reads CASKAGASAETLYF. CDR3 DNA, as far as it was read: TGTGCTAGCAAGGCAGGGGCCAGTGCAGAA. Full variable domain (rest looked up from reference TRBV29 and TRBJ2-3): DMKVTQMPRYLIKRMGENVLLECGQDMSHETMYWYRQDPGLGLQLIYISYDVDSNSEGDIPKGYRVSRKKREHFSLILDSAKTNQTSVYFCASKAGASAETLYFGSGTRLTVL.

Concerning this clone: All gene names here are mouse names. The sequenced part of the CDR3 DNA is TGTGCCAGCAGTGCAATGGGGGGGCGAGCAGAA. It encodes CASSAMGGRAE. The complete CDR3 sequence is CASSAMGGRAETLYF. This rearrangement joins TRBV13-1 to TRBJ2-3; 9 bases align to TRBD2. Coverage ceases 4 residues before the CDR3 finishes, and the germline J gene fills in the end. The CDR3 length is 15 residues. Per the germline V gene, CDR1 is NSHNY and CDR2 is SYGAGN. The V segment lost 3 bases and the J segment 3 bases; nucleotides outside the gene matches: 5.

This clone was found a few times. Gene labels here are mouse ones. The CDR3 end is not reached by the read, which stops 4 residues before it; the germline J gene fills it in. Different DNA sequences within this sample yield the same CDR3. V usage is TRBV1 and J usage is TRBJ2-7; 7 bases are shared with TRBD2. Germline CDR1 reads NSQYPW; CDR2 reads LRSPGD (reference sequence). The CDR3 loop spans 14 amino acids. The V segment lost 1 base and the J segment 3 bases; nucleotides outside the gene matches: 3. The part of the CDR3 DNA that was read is TGCACCTGCAGTGCAGGCCCTGGGGGCTAT. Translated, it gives CTCSAGPGGY. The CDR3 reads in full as CTCSAGPGGYEQYF.

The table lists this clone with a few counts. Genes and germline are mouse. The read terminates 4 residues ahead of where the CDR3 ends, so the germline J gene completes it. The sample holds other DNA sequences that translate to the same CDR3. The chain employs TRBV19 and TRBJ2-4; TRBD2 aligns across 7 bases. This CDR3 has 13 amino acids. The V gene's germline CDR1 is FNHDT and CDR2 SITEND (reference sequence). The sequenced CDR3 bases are TGTGCCAGCAGTATCGCTGGGGGAAAC. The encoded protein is CASSIAGGN. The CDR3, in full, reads CASSIAGGNTLYF.

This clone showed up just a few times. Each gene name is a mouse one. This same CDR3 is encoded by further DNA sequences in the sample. CDR3 bases read: TGTGCCAGCAGTAGTGACAGGAACTCC. Translation: CASSSDRNS. The full-length CDR3 reads as CASSSDRNSDYTF. This chain joins TRBV19 and TRBJ1-2, with D tentatively TRBD1 (6 bases). Read coverage stops 4 residues before the CDR3 terminus; the germline J gene supplies the remainder. This CDR3 region has 13 residues. Germline CDR1 is FNHDT and CDR2 is SITEND (reference sequence). Trimming took off 3 bases at V and 2 bases at J, with 8 bases between the two ends.

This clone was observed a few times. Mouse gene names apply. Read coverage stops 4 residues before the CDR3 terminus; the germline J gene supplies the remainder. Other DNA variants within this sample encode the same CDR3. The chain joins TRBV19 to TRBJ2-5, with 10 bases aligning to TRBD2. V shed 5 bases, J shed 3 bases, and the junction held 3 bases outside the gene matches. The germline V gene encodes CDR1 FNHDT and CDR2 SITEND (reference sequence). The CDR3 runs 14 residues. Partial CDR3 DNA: TGTGCCAGCAGAAGGGACTGGGGTCAAGAC. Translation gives CASRRDWGQD. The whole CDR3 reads CASRRDWGQDTQYF.

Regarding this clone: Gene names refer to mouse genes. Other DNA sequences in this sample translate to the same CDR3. CDR3 bases read: TGTGCCAGCAGCGGGACAAGAAACACCGGG. This codes for CASSGTRNTG. The whole CDR3 protein reads CASSGTRNTGQLYF. This chain links TRBV19 with TRBJ2-2; D is possibly TRBD1 (6 bases). Coverage ceases 4 residues before the CDR3 finishes, and the germline J gene fills in the end. The CDR3 spans 14 residues. The V and J ends lost 5 bases and 1 base respectively, with 9 bases between them. CDR1 is FNHDT and CDR2 is SITEND in the germline V gene (reference sequence). Full variable domain (missing parts from reference TRBV19 and TRBJ2-2): GGIITQTPKFLIGQEGQKLTLKCQQNFNHDTMYWYRQDSGKGLRLIYYSITENDLQKGDLSEGYDASREKKSSFSLTVTSAQKNEMAVFLCASSGTRNTGQLYFGEGSKLTVL.

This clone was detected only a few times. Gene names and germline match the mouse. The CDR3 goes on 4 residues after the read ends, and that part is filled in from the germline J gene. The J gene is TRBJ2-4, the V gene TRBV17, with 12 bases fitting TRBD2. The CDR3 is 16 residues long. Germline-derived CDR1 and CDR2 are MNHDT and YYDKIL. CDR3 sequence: CASSRTDWGGANTLYF. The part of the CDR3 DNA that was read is TGTGCTAGCAGTAGAACCGACTGGGGGGGCGCGAAC.

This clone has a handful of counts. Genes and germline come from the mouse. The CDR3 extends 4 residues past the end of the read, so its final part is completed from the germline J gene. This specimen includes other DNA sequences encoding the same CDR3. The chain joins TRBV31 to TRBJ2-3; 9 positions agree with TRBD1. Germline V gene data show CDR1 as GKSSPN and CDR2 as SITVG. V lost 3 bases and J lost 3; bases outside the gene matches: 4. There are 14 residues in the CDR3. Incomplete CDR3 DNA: TGTGCCTGGAGCCTGACAGGGGGAGCAGAA. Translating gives CAWSLTGGAE. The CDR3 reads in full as CAWSLTGGAETLYF.

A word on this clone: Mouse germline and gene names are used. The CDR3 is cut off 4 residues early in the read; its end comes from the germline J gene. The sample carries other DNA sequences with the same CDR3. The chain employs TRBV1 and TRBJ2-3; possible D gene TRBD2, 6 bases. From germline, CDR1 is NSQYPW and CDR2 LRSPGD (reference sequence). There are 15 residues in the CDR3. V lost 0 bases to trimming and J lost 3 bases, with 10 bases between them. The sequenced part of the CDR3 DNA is TGCACCTGCAGTGCAGATGCGGGGGGAGCAGAA. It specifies CTCSADAGGAE. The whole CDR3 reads CTCSADAGGAETLYF.

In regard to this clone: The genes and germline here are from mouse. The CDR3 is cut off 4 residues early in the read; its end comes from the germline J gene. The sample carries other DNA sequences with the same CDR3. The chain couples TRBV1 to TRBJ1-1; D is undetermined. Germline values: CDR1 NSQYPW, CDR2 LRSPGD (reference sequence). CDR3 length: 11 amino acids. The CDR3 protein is CTCSAQTEVFF. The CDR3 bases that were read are TGCACCTGCAGTGCACAAACA. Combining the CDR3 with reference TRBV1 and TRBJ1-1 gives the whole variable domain VTLLEQNPRWRLVPRGQAVNLRCILKNSQYPWMSWYQQDLQKQLQWLFTLRSPGDKEVKSLPGADYLATRVTDTELRLQVANMSQGRTLYCTCSAQTEVFFGKGTRLTVV.

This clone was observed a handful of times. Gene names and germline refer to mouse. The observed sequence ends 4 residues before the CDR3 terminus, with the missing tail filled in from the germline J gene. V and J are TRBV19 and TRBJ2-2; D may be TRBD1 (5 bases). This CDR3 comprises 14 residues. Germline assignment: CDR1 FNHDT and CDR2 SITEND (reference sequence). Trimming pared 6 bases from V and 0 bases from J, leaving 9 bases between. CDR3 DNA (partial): TGTGCCAGCACCTTCAGGGCAAACACCGGG. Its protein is CASTFRANTG. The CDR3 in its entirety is CASTFRANTGQLYF.

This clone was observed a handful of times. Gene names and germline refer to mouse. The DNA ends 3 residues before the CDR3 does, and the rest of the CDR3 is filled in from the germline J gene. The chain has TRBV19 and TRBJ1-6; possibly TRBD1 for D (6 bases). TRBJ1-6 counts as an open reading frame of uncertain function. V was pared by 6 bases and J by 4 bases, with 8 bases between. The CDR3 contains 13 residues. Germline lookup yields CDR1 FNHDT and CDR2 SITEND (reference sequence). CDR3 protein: CASTTGYNSPLYF. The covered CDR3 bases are TGTGCCAGCACCACAGGGTATAATTCGCCC.

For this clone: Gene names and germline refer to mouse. The sequenced part of the CDR3 DNA is TGTGCCAGCAGCCAAGACGCCAGGGGGCCCACCGGG. It encodes CASSQDARGPTG. The full CDR3 sequence reads CASSQDARGPTGQLYF. The chain joins TRBV2 to TRBJ2-2; 8 bases are shared with TRBD1. Read data end 4 residues before the CDR3 end; the end is taken from the germline J gene. V lost 0 bases and J lost 4; bases outside the gene matches: 4. CDR3 length equals 16 residues. From germline, CDR1 is LGHNA and CDR2 YSYQKL.